This T cell receptor beta chain derives from a study of T cells in Graves' hyperthyroidism and ophthalmopathy. This clonotype was observed at least ten times. The TCR beta CDR3 regions underwent amplification using RNA transcripts as the source. The HTBI primer set served for first-round RT-PCR of the TCR CDR3. TCRdb re-called the multiplex PCR reads through MiXCR, storing one row per CDR3 protein. The profile shows fewer than 850,000 distinct CDR3 sequences, around 15% of them singletons. CDR3 size: 14 residues. Germline V gene data show CDR1 as SQVTM and CDR2 as ANQGSEA. Between the trimmed V and J ends, which lost 5 bases and 4 bases, there was a span of 17 bases.

The rearrangement joins TRBV29-1 to TRBJ1-2; unclear D gene. Sequenced sample: blood. This clonotype was sampled from a man aged 45-60 years with Graves' hyperthyroidism. CDR3 sequence: CSVLPSGELYGYTF. DNA for the CDR3: TGCAGCGTTTTACCCAGCGGCGAACTCTATGGCTACACCTTC. The whole variable domain, remainder taken from reference TRBV29-1 and TRBJ1-2, is SAVISQKPSRDICQRGTSLTIQCQVDSQVTMMFWYRQQPGQSLTLIATANQGSEATYESGFVIDKFPISRPNLTFSTLTVSNMSPEDSSIYLCSVLPSGELYGYTFGSGTRLTVV.